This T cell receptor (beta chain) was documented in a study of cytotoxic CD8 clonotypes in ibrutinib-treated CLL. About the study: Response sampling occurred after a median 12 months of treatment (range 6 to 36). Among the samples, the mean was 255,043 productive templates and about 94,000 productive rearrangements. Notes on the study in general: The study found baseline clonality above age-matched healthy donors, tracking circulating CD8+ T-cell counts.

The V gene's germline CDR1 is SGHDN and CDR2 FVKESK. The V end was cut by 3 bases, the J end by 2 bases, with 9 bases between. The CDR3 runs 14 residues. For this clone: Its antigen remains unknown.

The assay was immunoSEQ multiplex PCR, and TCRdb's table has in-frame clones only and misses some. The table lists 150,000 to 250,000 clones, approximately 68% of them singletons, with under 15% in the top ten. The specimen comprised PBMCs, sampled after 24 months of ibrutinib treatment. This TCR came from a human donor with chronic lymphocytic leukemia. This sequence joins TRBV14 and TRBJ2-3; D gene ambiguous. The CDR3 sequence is CASSQAATTDTQYF. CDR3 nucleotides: TGTGCCAGCAGCCAGGCAGCGACCACAGATACGCAGTATTTT.